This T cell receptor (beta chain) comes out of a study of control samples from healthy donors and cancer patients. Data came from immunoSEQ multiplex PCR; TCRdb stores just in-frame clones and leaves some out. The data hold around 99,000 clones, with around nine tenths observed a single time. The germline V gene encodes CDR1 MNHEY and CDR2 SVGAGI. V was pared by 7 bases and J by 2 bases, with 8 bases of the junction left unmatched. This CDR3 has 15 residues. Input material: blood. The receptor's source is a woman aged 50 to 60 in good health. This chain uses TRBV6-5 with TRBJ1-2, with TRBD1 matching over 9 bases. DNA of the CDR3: TGTGCCAGCACTCCCCGACAGGGGGTAAACTATGGCTACACCTTC. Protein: CASTPRQGVNYGYTF.